The clone carrying this T cell receptor (beta chain) was detected ten times or more. Losses at the gene ends were 8 bases for V and 4 bases for J; bases not matched to a gene: 8. This CDR3 is built from 14 residues. Two oligonucleotides, mixed equimolar, formed the beta constant-region primer covering TRBC1 and TRBC2. TCRdb re-derived calls from the UMI-ligation and nested PCR reads in MiXCR, one entry per CDR3 protein. The sample lists tens of thousands of distinct CDR3 sequences; around 14% were seen once. This entry comes from a study of naive and memory T cell subsets. Material for sequencing was central memory CD4+ T cells from blood. The clonotype was recovered from a human donor in good health. The chain recombines TRBV12-3 or TRBV12-4 with TRBJ1-5; 7 nucleotides agree with TRBD1. In nucleotides, the CDR3 is TGTGCCAGCCAGACAGGGCTGGAAAATCAGCCCCAGCATTTT. Its protein product is CASQTGLENQPQHF.